The entry below gives a single T cell receptor (beta chain) sequence along with its context. The antigen remains unidentified. PCR used 60 Vbeta primers and 13 Jbeta primers. Repertoires were generated with immunoSEQ multiplex PCR, while TCRdb's copy carries only in-frame clones and drops some. The table includes more than 95,000 clones, over 60% detected once. Healthy bone marrow donors made up the donors. The source of the sample is a study of cytomegalovirus exposure and HLA in healthy donors. The study's findings and limits: Sequencing likely caused a cluster of highly shared sequence variants.

This CDR3 has 13 amino acids. CDR1 and CDR2 (germline): SQVTM, ANQGSEA. V lost 2 bases and J lost 5, with 10 bases in between. The specimen was PBMCs. The chain recombines TRBV29-1 with TRBJ1-3; weak D call: TRBD1 (6 bases). The TCR originated in a woman between 40 and 50 years old in good health and CMV-seronegative. DNA for the CDR3: TGCAGCGTTGAAAGGGACACCAGAAACACCATATATTTT. This gives the protein CSVERDTRNTIYF.